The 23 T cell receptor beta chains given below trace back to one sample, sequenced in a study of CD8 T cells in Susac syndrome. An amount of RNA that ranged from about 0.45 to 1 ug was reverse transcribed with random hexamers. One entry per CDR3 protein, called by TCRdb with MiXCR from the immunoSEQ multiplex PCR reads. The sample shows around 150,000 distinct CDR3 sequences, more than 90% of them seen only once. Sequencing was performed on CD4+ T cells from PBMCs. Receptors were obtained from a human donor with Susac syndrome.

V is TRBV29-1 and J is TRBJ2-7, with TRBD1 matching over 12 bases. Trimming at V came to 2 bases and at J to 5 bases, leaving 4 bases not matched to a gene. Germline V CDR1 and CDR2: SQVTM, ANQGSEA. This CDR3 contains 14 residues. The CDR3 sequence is CSVETGTGGDEQYF. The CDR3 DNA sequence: TGCAGCGTTGAAACCGGGACAGGGGGCGACGAGCAGTACTTC.

In nucleotides, the CDR3 is TGCGCCAGCAGCTTACGGACTGACAGGGCGGCCGAGCAGTACTTC. Residues: CASSLRTDRAAEQYF. The gene calls are TRBV5-1 and TRBJ2-7; 7 nucleotides agree with TRBD1. J was trimmed by 6 bases and V by 2 bases; bases with no gene match: 11. The CDR3 extends over 15 amino acids. Germline V gives CDR1 SGHRS, CDR2 YFSETQ.

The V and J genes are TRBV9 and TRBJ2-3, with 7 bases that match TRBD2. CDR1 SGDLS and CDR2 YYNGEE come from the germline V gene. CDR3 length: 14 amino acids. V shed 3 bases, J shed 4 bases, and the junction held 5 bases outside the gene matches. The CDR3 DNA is TGTGCCAGCAGCGAGCGGGGACTGCCAGATACGCAGTATTTT. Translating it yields CASSERGLPDTQYF.

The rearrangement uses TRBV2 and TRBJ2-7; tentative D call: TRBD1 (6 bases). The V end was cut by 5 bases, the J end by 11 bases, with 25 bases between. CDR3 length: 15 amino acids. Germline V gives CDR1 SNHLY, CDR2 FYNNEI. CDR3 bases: TGTGCCAGCAGTCAAACGGCGACAGGTACAGGCGGAGAGTACTTC. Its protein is CASSQTATGTGGEYF.

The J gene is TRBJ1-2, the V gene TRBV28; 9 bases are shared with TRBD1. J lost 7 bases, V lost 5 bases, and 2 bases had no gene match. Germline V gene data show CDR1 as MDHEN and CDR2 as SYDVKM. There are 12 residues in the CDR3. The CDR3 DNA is TGTGCCAGCAGTGGGGACAGGGCTGGCTACACCTTC. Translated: CASSGDRAGYTF.

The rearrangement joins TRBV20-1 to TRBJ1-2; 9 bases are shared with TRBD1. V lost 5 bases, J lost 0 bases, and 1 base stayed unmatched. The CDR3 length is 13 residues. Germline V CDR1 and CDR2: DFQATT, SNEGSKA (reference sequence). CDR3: CSADRGANYGYTF. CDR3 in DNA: TGCAGTGCTGACAGGGGGGCTAACTATGGCTACACCTTC.

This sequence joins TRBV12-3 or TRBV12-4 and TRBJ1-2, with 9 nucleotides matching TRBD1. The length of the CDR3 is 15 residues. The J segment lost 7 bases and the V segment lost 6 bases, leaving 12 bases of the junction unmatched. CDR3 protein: CASSLLGQGSVGYTF. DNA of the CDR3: TGTGCCAGCAGCCTTCTAGGACAGGGGAGTGTTGGCTACACCTTC.

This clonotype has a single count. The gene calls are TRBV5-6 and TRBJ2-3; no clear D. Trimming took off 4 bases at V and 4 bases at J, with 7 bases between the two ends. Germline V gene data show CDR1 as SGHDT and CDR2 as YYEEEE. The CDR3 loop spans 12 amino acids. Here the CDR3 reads CASSRIPDTQYF. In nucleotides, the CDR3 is TGTGCCAGCAGCCGTATCCCAGATACGCAGTATTTT.

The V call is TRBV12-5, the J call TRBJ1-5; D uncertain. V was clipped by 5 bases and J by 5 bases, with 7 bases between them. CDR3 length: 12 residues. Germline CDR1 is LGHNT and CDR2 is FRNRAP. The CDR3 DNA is TGTGCTAGTGGTGCCCAGGATCAGCCCCAGCATTTT. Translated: CASGAQDQPQHF.

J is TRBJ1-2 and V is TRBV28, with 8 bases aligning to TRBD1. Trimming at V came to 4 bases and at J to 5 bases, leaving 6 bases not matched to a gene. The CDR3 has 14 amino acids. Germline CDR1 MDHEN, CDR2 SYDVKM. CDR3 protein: CASSSLDREYGYTF. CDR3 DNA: TGTGCCAGCAGTTCCCTGGACAGGGAGTATGGCTACACCTTC.

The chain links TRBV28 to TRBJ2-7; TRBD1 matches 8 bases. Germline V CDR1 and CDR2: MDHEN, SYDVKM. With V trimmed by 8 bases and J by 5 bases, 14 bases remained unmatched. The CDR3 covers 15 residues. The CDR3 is CASGWGQALGNEQYF. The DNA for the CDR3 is TGTGCCAGCGGATGGGGACAGGCCTTGGGGAACGAGCAGTACTTC.

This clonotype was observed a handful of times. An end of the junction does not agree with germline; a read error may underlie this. CDR3 nucleotides: TGTGCCAGCAGCTTAGGGAATCAGCCCCAGCATTTT. It translates to CASSLGNQPQHF. V usage is TRBV12-3 or TRBV12-4 and J usage is TRBJ1-5; D not certain. The CDR3 spans 12 residues.

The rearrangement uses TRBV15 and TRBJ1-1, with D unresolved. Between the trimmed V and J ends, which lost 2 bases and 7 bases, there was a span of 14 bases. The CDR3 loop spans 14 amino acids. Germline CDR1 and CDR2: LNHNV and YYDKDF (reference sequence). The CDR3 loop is CATSRQARVREAFF. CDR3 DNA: TGTGCCACCAGCAGACAGGCGAGGGTCCGTGAAGCTTTCTTT.

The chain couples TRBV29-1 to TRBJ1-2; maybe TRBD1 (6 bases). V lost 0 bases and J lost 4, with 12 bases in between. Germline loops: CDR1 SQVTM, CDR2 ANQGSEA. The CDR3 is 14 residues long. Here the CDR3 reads CSVEEGAGTYGYTF. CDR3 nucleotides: TGCAGCGTTGAAGAGGGGGCAGGGACCTATGGCTACACCTTC.

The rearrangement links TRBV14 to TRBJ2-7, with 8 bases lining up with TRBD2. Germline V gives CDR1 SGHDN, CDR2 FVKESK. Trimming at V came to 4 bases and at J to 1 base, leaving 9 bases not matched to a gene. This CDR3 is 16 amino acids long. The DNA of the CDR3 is TGTGCCAGCAGCCCACAAGTAGGACTAGCTTCCTACGAGCAGTACTTC. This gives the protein CASSPQVGLASYEQYF.

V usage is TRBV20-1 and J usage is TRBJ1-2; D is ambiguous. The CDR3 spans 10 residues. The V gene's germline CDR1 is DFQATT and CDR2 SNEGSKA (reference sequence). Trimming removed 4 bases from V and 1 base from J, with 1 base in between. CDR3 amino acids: CSANNYGYTF. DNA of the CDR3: TGCAGTGCTAATAACTATGGCTACACCTTC.

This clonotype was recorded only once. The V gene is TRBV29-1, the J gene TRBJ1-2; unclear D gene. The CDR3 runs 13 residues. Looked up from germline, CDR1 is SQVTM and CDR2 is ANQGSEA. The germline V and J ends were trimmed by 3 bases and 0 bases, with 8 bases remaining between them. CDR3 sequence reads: CSVDAVANYGYTF. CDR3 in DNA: TGCAGCGTTGATGCGGTCGCTAACTATGGCTACACCTTC.

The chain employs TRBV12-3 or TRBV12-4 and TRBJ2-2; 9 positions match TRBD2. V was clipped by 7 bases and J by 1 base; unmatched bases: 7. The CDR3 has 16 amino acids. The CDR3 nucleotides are TGTGCCAGCAATGCTGAGCGGGAGGTGAACACCGGGGAGCTGTTTTTT. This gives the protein CASNAEREVNTGELFF.

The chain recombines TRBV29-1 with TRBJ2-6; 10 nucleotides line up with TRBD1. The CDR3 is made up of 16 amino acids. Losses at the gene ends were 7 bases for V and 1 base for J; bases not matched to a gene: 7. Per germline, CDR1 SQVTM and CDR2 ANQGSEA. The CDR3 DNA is TGCAGCGCTAGACAGGGGGCGCGGTCTGGGGCCAACGTCCTGACTTTC. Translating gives CSARQGARSGANVLTF.

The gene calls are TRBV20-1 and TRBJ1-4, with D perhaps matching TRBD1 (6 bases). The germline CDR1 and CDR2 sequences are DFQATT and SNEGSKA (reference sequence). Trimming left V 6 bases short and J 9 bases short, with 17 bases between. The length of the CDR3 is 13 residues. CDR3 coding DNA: TGCAGTGCCCCGGAGCAGGGGAGGAAAAAACTGTTTTTT. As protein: CSAPEQGRKKLFF.

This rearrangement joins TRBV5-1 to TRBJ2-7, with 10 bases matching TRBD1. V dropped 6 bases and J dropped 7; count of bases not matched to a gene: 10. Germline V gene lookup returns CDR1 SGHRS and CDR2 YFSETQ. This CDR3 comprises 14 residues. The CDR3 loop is CASMSRDRGREQYF. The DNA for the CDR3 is TGCGCCAGCATGAGTAGGGACAGGGGACGAGAGCAGTACTTC. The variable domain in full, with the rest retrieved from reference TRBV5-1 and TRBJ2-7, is KAGVTQTPRYLIKTRGQQVTLSCSPISGHRSVSWYQQTPGQGLQFLFEYFSETQRNKGNFPGRFSGRQFSNSRSEMNVSTLELGDSALYLCASMSRDRGREQYFGPGTRLTVT.

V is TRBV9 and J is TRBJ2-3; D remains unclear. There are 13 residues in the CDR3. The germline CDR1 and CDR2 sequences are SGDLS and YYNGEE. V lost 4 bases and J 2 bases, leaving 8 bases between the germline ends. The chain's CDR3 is CASSQYYTDTQYF. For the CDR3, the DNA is TGTGCCAGCAGCCAATATTACACAGATACGCAGTATTTT.

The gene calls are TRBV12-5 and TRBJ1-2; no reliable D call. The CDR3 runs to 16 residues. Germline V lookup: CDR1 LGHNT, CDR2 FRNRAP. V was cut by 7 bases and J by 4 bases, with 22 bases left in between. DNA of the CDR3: TGTGCTAGTGCCCCAAGGAATAGAGGGAGAGCCTATGGCTACACCTTC. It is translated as CASAPRNRGRAYGYTF.